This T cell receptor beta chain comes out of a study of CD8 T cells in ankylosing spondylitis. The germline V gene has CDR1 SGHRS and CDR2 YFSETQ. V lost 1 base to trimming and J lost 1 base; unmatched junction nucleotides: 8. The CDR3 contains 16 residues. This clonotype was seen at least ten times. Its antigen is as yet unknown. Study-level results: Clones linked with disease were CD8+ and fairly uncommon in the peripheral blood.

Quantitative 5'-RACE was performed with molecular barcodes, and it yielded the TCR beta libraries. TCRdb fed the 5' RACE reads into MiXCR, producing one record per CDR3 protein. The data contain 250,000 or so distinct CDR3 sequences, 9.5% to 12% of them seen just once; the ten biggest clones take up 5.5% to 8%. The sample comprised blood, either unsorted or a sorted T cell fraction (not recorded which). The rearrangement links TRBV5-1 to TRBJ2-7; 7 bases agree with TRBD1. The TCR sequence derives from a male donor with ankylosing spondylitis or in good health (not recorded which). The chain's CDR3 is CASSLYETGSSYEQYF. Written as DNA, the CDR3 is TGCGCCAGCAGCTTGTATGAGACAGGGAGTTCCTACGAGCAGTACTTC.